This T cell receptor beta chain was sequenced during a study of PD-1 blockade in mismatch repair-deficient tumors. Study summary: Patients had roughly twelve mismatch repair-deficient cancer types, all previously treated and progressing. Findings and limits, study-wide: Tumor-resident clones, often undetectable pretreatment in blood, expanded then contracted after pembrolizumab.

The assay was immunoSEQ multiplex PCR, and TCRdb's table has in-frame clones only and misses some. This table holds 15,000 or so clones, roughly 80% found once. The CDR3 has 19 residues. From germline, CDR1 is SGHNT and CDR2 YYREEE (reference sequence). J was trimmed by 3 bases and V by 0 bases; bases with no gene match: 11. On this clone: Its antigen is undetermined.

Mismatch repair deficiency was confirmed in all patients, by PCR or immunohistochemistry. This sequence originates from an adult with mismatch repair-deficient cancer. The chain recombines TRBV5-4 with TRBJ2-2; 10 positions agree with TRBD2. The material was PBMCs, obtained 4 weeks after starting pembrolizumab. CDR3 protein: CASSLGWLAGDLDTGELFF. DNA for the CDR3: TGTGCCAGCAGCTTGGGGTGGCTAGCGGGAGATTTGGACACCGGGGAGCTGTTTTTT.